Listed below are T cell receptor beta chains from one sample, sequenced in a study of blood T cell repertoires in COVID-19. TCRdb's table, derived via immunoSEQ multiplex PCR, lists solely in-frame clones and lacks some. The top ten hold 18% of the sample, which has about 130,000 clones, 75% to 90% seen once. Sequenced: PBMCs or T cells enriched from blood (not recorded which). These receptors came from a man aged 25-45 years who had recovered from COVID-19. CDR3s leave out the opening cysteine and the closing phenylalanine or tryptophan. Fields, in order: V gene, CDR3 protein.

V gene: TRBV6-5; CDR3 protein: ASSPFRGGTGELF
V gene: TRBV14; CDR3 protein: ASSQDVTGQGLETQY
V gene: TRBV29-1; CDR3 protein: SVGTTRGMRGRYGYT
V gene: TRBV5-4; CDR3 protein: ASSTDRGLGEQY
V gene: TRBV19; CDR3 protein: ASSIGTGGYSNQPQH
V gene: TRBV12-3/TRBV12-4; CDR3 protein: ASSLGGPQPQH
V gene: TRBV28; CDR3 protein: ASRPPIGTPNQPQH
V gene: TRBV5-6; CDR3 protein: ASSFPNWQSTDTQY
V gene: TRBV12-3/TRBV12-4; CDR3 protein: ASSPHRADTQY
V gene: TRBV3-1/TRBV3-2; CDR3 protein: ASSPGTLNTGELF
V gene: TRBV7-9; CDR3 protein: ASSADRDRMDSPLH
V gene: TRBV7-9; CDR3 protein: ASSLIQGANYGYT
V gene: TRBV19; CDR3 protein: ASSIQGNTGELF
V gene: TRBV18; CDR3 protein: ASSPAGEYNEQF
V gene: TRBV7-9; CDR3 protein: ASSLAPSGTDTQY
V gene: TRBV18; CDR3 protein: ASSRSGENYGYT
V gene: TRBV3-1/TRBV3-2; CDR3 protein: ASSPTGTPRAF
V gene: TRBV5-1; CDR3 protein: ASSLLLTGDQETQY
V gene: TRBV14; CDR3 protein: ASSPGLAGGDTQY
V gene: TRBV9; CDR3 protein: ASSVGVAGGNNEQF
V gene: TRBV24-1; CDR3 protein: ATSDLSGGTDSNQPQH
V gene: TRBV10-1; CDR3 protein: ASSDRRQGIPYTEAF
V gene: TRBV9; CDR3 protein: ASSVGYGSVETQY
V gene: TRBV10-1; CDR3 protein: ASSESAGPRTGTQY
V gene: TRBV12-2; CDR3 protein: ASRLNRLEDNEQF
V gene: TRBV27; CDR3 protein: ASSPSSGILYEQY
V gene: TRBV11-2; CDR3 protein: ASSPIRRLENNEQF
V gene: TRBV3-1/TRBV3-2; CDR3 protein: ASSRRQGAGGNTIY
V gene: TRBV28; CDR3 protein: ASRFSPGLAGDQPQH
V gene: TRBV27; CDR3 protein: ASSLSGTGGFEQY
V gene: TRBV11-2; CDR3 protein: ASSLDGVTSGAEQY
V gene: TRBV7-9; CDR3 protein: ASSLRDGGSSYEQY
V gene: TRBV19; CDR3 protein: ASSISTVQETQY
V gene: TRBV10-3; CDR3 protein: AISEGDMDSYEQY
V gene: TRBV5-4; CDR3 protein: ASSFAGTGSGYT
V gene: TRBV4-1; CDR3 protein: ASSSTTGLTYNEQF
V gene: TRBV6-6; CDR3 protein: ASSFARDSWGNEQF
V gene: TRBV6-2/TRBV6-3; CDR3 protein: ASSLDASGSYEQY
V gene: TRBV6-5; CDR3 protein: ASSYSTRVITYGYT
V gene: TRBV28; CDR3 protein: ASSLDRVGNTIY
V gene: TRBV6-5; CDR3 protein: ASTVGSEAF
V gene: TRBV19; CDR3 protein: ASSWDTRTDTQY
V gene: TRBV5-1; CDR3 protein: ASSLLGRGRETQY
V gene: TRBV6-1; CDR3 protein: ASSEFTGSYGYT
V gene: TRBV7-9; CDR3 protein: ASSLASRRGDLTDTQY
V gene: TRBV25-1; CDR3 protein: ASSRDSSYGYT
V gene: TRBV6-5; CDR3 protein: ASQSVLGYEQY
V gene: TRBV7-9; CDR3 protein: ASSRKGTGKNNEQF
V gene: TRBV5-4; CDR3 protein: ASSQGQVNTEAF
V gene: TRBV7-9; CDR3 protein: ASSQTSGRAGELF
V gene: TRBV4-1; CDR3 protein: ASSQVTPGLAGFKNEQF
V gene: TRBV18; CDR3 protein: ASSPREGGYEQY
V gene: TRBV6-5; CDR3 protein: ASDRQQNTEAF
V gene: TRBV19; CDR3 protein: ASSAGGEDYGYT
V gene: TRBV3-1/TRBV3-2; CDR3 protein: ASSRGGQTYNSPLH